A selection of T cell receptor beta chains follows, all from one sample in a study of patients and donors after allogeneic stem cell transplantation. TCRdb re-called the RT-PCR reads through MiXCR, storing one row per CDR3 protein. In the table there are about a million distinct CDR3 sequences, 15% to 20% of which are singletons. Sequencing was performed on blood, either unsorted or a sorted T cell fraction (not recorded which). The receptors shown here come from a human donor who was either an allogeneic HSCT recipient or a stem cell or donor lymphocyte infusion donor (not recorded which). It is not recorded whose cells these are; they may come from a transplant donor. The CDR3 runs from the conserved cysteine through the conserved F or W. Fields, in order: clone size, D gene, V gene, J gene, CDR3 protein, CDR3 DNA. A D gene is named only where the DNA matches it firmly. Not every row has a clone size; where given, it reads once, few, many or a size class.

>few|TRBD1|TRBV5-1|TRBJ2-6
CASSLSPGGWSGANVLTF
TGCGCCAGCAGCTTGTCCCCAGGGGGCTGGTCTGGGGCCAACGTCCTGACTTTC
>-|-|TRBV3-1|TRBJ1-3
CASSQHPHNTIYF
TGTGCCAGCAGCCAACACCCGCATAACACCATATATTTT
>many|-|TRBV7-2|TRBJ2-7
CASSLDSNTYEQYF
TGTGCCAGCAGCTTAGACAGCAACACCTACGAGCAGTACTTC
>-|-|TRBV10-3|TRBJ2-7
CAIGSQESYEQYF
TGTGCCATCGGGTCACAGGAATCCTACGAGCAGTACTTC
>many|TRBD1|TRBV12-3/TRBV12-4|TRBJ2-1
CASSDDRGYYNEQFF
TGTGCCAGCAGTGACGACAGGGGATACTACAATGAGCAGTTCTTC
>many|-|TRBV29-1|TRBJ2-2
CSVGTGLNAGELFF
TGCAGCGTTGGGACGGGGCTTAATGCCGGGGAGCTGTTTTTT
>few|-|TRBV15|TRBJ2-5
CATSRDVAGKYF
TGTGCCACCAGCAGAGACGTGGCGGGCAAGTACTTC
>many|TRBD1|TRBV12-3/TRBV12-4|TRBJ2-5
CASTDPGQGHTETQYF
TGTGCCAGCACCGACCCGGGACAGGGGCACACAGAGACCCAGTACTTC
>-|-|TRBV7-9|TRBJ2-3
CASSLKKGGTDTQYF
TGTGCCAGCAGCTTAAAAAAGGGGGGCACAGATACGCAGTATTTT
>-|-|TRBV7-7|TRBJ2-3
CASSLGNRADTQYF
TGTGCTAGCAGCTTAGGTAACAGGGCAGATACGCAGTATTTT
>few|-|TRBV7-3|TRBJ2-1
CASSPLAVPEQFF
TGTGCCAGCAGCCCACTAGCAGTGCCTGAGCAGTTCTTC
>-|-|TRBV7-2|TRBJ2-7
CASSPSGTGPRSTYF
TGTGCCAGCAGCCCATCGGGAACGGGGCCCCGAAGTACGTACTTC